The 5 T cell receptor beta chains listed next were all sequenced from one sample in a study of blood T cell repertoires in COVID-19 (dated by TCRdb to the early 2020s). Libraries came from the immunoSEQ multiplex PCR assay. This is the immuneACCESS table as TCRdb keeps it, with only in-frame sequences that have V and J called. A part of the clones is gone; compared with another copy, unresolved V genes explain less than half, and the rest is unexplained. Recorded for this sample are about 160,000 clones; 65% to 85% of them occurred a single time. The ten largest clones capture more than 7% of the sample. What was sequenced was peripheral blood. These TCRs come from an elderly woman with active or convalescent COVID-19.

The chain uses TRBV7-9 and TRBJ2-7; TRBD1 aligns across 10 bases. Unmatched junction bases numbered 4, after V lost 3 bases and J lost 2 bases. CDR1 SEHNR and CDR2 FQNEAQ come from the germline V gene (reference sequence). The CDR3 sequence is 15 residues long. Here the CDR3 DNA reads TGTGCCAGCAGCTTTCCGGGACAGGGGCCCTACGAGCAGTACTTC. Translated: CASSFPGQGPYEQYF.

The J gene is TRBJ2-3, the V gene TRBV7-2, with 14 positions matching TRBD2. The CDR3 sequence is 12 residues long. Germline V gene sequence: CDR1 SGHTA, CDR2 FQGNSA. CDR3 DNA sequence: TGTGCGACTAGCGGGGGGGCGGATACGCAGTATTTT. Protein product: CATSGGADTQYF. Filled out from reference TRBV7-2 and TRBJ2-3, the complete variable domain reads GAGVSQSPSNKVTEKGKDVELRCDPISGHTALYWYRQSLGQGLEFLIYFQGNSAPDKSGLPSDRFSAERTGGSVSTLTIQRTQQEDSAVYLCATSGGADTQYFGPGTRLTVL.

The chain's CDR3 is CASSPARAANSPLHF. The CDR3 bases are TGTGCCAGCAGCCCTGCCAGGGCAGCCAATTCACCCCTCCACTTT. V usage is TRBV11-1 and J usage is TRBJ1-6, with D possibly being TRBD1 (5 bases). CDR3 length equals 15 residues. Germline lookup yields CDR1 SGHAT and CDR2 FQDESV (reference sequence). V lost 5 bases and J 7 bases, leaving 15 bases between the germline ends.

This clone occurred once. The rearrangement uses TRBV5-1 and TRBJ1-1; 8 nucleotides align to TRBD1. The junction had 3 bases not matched to a gene; V was cut back by 2 bases and J by 3 bases. Germline V CDR1 and CDR2: SGHRS, YFSETQ. CDR3 length: 14 amino acids. DNA for the CDR3: TGCGCCAGCAGCTTTCAGGGGGCGGACACTGAAGCTTTCTTT. Its protein product is CASSFQGADTEAFF.

V usage is TRBV7-9 and J usage is TRBJ1-4, with D unresolved. CDR1 is SEHNR and CDR2 is FQNEAQ in the germline V gene (reference sequence). Trimming left V 1 base short and J 4 bases short, with 10 bases between. The CDR3 totals 15 residues. DNA of the CDR3: TGTGCCAGCAGCTTAGTGTCAGGTATTAATGAAAAACTGTTTTTT. This codes for CASSLVSGINEKLFF. The complete variable domain, with remaining parts taken from reference TRBV7-9 and TRBJ1-4, reads DTGVSQNPRHKITKRGQNVTFRCDPISEHNRLYWYRQTLGQGPEFLTYFQNEAQLEKSRLLSDRFSAERPKGSFSTLEIQRTEQGDSAMYLCASSLVSGINEKLFFGSGTQLSVL.